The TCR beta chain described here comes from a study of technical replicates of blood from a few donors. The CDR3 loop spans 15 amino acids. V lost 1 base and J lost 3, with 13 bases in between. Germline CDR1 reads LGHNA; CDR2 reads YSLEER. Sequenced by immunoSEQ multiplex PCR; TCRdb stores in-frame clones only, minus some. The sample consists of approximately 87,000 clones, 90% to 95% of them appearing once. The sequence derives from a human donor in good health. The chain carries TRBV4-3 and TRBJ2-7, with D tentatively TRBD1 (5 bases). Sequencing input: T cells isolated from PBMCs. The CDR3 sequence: CASSQARQSYYEQYF. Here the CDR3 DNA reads TGCGCCAGCAGCCAAGCCCGACAGAGCTACTACGAGCAGTACTTC.